This T cell receptor (beta chain) was recovered during a study of blood T cell repertoires in COVID-19. Study in general: T cells, B-cell-depleted T cells, or PBMCs supplied cDNA or gDNA.

CDR1 SEHNR and CDR2 FQNEAQ come from the germline V gene (reference sequence). V was clipped by 4 bases and J by 7 bases, with 17 bases between them. The CDR3 has 15 residues. Per the original methods: Reference gene primer amplification yielded estimated nucleated cell counts. The method was immunoSEQ multiplex PCR; TCRdb's version includes in-frame clones alone and lacks a portion of them. V, J and clone size are taken as reported in that table, and D and trimming were inferred from the DNA itself. The sample contains under 95,000 clones, approximately 90% of which appear only once. A Seattle source enrolled patients during active infection and followed them longitudinally. This clone was detected a few times.

The sample taken for sequencing was peripheral blood. The receptor was isolated from a middle-aged man with COVID-19, enrolled during active disease. The J gene is TRBJ2-1, the V gene TRBV7-9, with D perhaps TRBD1 (5 bases). CDR3 DNA: TGTGCCAGCAGCTCTTTTAGGGGTAAGAGGAATGAGCAGTTCTTC. This translates into CASSSFRGKRNEQFF. The variable domain in full, with the rest retrieved from reference TRBV7-9 and TRBJ2-1, is DTGVSQNPRHKITKRGQNVTFRCDPISEHNRLYWYRQTLGQGPEFLTYFQNEAQLEKSRLLSDRFSAERPKGSFSTLEIQRTEQGDSAMYLCASSSFRGKRNEQFFGPGTRLTVL.